The next 4 T cell receptor beta chains were all read from a single sample in a study of human T cells and chemical hapten exposure. TCRdb processed the RACE reads anew with MiXCR; each CDR3 protein has one entry. Of about 140,000 distinct CDR3 sequences detected, roughly 12% appear once; the ten largest clones hold 1.1% to 1.5%. Time point reported: patch test 2, 6 weeks after DPC sensitization. Treatment specified: therapeutic diphenylcyclopropenone sensitization with weekly scalp DPC. The sequencing used whole blood, collected in connection with sensitization to the hapten diphenylcyclopropenone (DPC). These TCRs come from a woman between 45 and 60 years old with alopecia areata. Some clones in this sample may be carry-over from other donors' samples.

This clonotype was seen a few times. The rearrangement uses TRBV10-1 and TRBJ2-1; the match to TRBD2 covers 9 bases. Germline loops: CDR1 WNHNN, CDR2 SYGVQD (reference sequence). V gave up 6 bases and J gave up 9 bases; unmatched junction bases: 3. CDR3 size: 12 residues. The CDR3 sequence: CASSATSGEQFF. CDR3 sequence (DNA): TGCGCCAGCAGCGCGACTAGCGGTGAGCAGTTCTTC.

This rearrangement joins TRBV7-3 to TRBJ1-1; 10 bases line up with TRBD1. Germline trimming cut 5 bases from V and 6 bases from J; bases unmatched to any gene: 12. Germline V gene lookup returns CDR1 SGHTA and CDR2 FQGTGA. The CDR3 length is 16 residues. For the CDR3, the DNA is TGTGCCAGCAGCCCCGGACAGGGGGGCCGCCGAGCTGAAGCTTTCTTT. Amino acids: CASSPGQGGRRAEAFF. The variable domain in full, completed from reference TRBV7-3 and TRBJ1-1, reads GAGVSQTPSNKVTEKGKYVELRCDPISGHTALYWYRQSLGQGPEFLIYFQGTGAADDSGLPNDRFFAVRPEGSVSTLKIQRTERGDSAVYLCASSPGQGGRRAEAFFGQGTRLTVV.

The genes are TRBV7-8 and TRBJ1-3, with 8 bases aligning to TRBD1. This CDR3 comprises 17 residues. Germline V gene data show CDR1 as SGHVS and CDR2 as FQNEAQ. V lost 0 bases, J lost 2 bases, and 6 bases stayed unmatched. As DNA, the CDR3 is TGTGCCAGCAGCTTAGCCGACAGGGGACTGACTGGAAACACCATATATTTT. Protein: CASSLADRGLTGNTIYF.

This clonotype was counted only a few times. The chain combines TRBV6-2 or TRBV6-3 with TRBJ2-1; TRBD2 matches 9 bases. Germline V gives CDR1 MNHEY, CDR2 SVGEGT. The CDR3 runs to 12 residues. The J segment lost 11 bases and the V segment lost 5 bases, leaving 4 bases of the junction unmatched. The CDR3 DNA reads TGTGCCAGCAGTCCTAGCGGGACAAAGCAGTTCTTC. This sequence encodes CASSPSGTKQFF.